Listed below are T cell receptor beta chains from one sample, sequenced in a study of Graves' ophthalmopathy and Graves' hyperthyroidism. TCRdb re-derived calls from the multiplex PCR reads in MiXCR, one entry per CDR3 protein. The table records roughly 1.1 million distinct CDR3 sequences, about 38% of them present only once. The sequencing input was peripheral blood or thyroid tissue (not recorded which). Every receptor here comes from an adult man with Graves' hyperthyroidism. CDR3s include the opening cysteine and the closing phenylalanine or tryptophan. The order of the fields is CDR3 DNA, CDR3 protein, clone size, J gene, D gene, V gene. D genes are given only for firm matches. A clone size is listed for some rows: how often the clone was seen (once, few, many), or a class if it is expanded.

TGTGCCAGCAGCTCCTCACGGACTTTCTTT CASSSSRTFF . TRBJ1-1 . TRBV7-2
TGTGCCAGCAGTTTACCAGCAGGACAAGTCCGATGGGCTGAAGCTTTCTTT CASSLPAGQVRWAEAFF . TRBJ1-1 . TRBV12-3/TRBV12-4
TGCAGTGCTAGCGCCGGGACAGGCACCTACGAGCAGTACTTC CSASAGTGTYEQYF few TRBJ2-7 TRBD1 TRBV20-1
TGTGCCATCAGTGAGTCTTCCAGAGATACGCAGTATTTT CAISESSRDTQYF . TRBJ2-3 . TRBV10-3
TGCGCCAGCAGCCAAGATCGGCAGGGGGCGGTTCAGCCCCAGCATTTT CASSQDRQGAVQPQHF few TRBJ1-5 TRBD1 TRBV4-3
TGTGCCAGCAGGACAGGGTTGACTGAAGCTTTCTTT CASRTGLTEAFF many TRBJ1-1 TRBD1 TRBV12-3/TRBV12-4
TGTGCCAGCAGTGAATCTGGCAGGGTAGATGAAAAACTGTTTTTT CASSESGRVDEKLFF many TRBJ1-4 . TRBV25-1
TGTGCCAGCAGTTACAGGGGAGATTTTCGTTTTTCTGGGGCCAACGTCCTGACTTTC CASSYRGDFRFSGANVLTF few TRBJ2-6 . TRBV6-5
TGTGCCAGCAGCCGGGGACAGGGCTCTGGAAACACCATATATTTT CASSRGQGSGNTIYF . TRBJ1-3 TRBD1 TRBV13
TGTGCCAGCAGCTTAGCTGCGGGGGGGAGAAATGAAAAACTGTTTTTT CASSLAAGGRNEKLFF . TRBJ1-4 . TRBV7-9
TGTGCCAGCAGCCGACATGGGGGATTGGCAGGTGGCTACACCTTC CASSRHGGLAGGYTF many TRBJ1-2 . TRBV7-9
TGCGCCAGCAGCCAGGGAAGGCCGAGTGAAGGCTACACCTTC CASSQGRPSEGYTF few TRBJ1-2 . TRBV5-1
TGTGCCAGCAGTGAATCCGGGACTTTAAAGAACACCTATGGCTACACCTTC CASSESGTLKNTYGYTF . TRBJ1-2 . TRBV25-1
TGTGCCAGCAGCTTTTTGGGGGGCTATGGCTACACCTTC CASSFLGGYGYTF . TRBJ1-2 . TRBV7-9
TGTGCCACCAGTGAGGGACAGCATGATTCACCCCTCCACTTT CATSEGQHDSPLHF . TRBJ1-6 TRBD1 TRBV24-1
TGCAGTGCTAGAGACCCAGACAACTACGAGCAGTACTTC CSARDPDNYEQYF few TRBJ2-7 . TRBV20-1
TGTGCCAGCAGCTTAGCCCAGGGATACTATGGCTACACCTTC CASSLAQGYYGYTF many TRBJ1-2 . TRBV7-2
TGCAGCGTCCAGGGGGGGCAGACTGGTGGCTACACCTTC CSVQGGQTGGYTF . TRBJ1-2 TRBD1 TRBV29-1
TGTGCCAGCAGTTTCGTAGGGGGATCTTACGAGCAGTACTTC CASSFVGGSYEQYF few TRBJ2-7 . TRBV6-5
TGCGCCAGCAGCATAAACTCAGGGTTCAATCAGCCCCAGCATTTT CASSINSGFNQPQHF few TRBJ1-5 . TRBV5-1
TGTGCCAGCAGCGGAAGGGGACAGGATCCCTACGAGCAGTACTTC CASSGRGQDPYEQYF many TRBJ2-7 TRBD1 TRBV7-9
TGTGCCATTAACCCTCTCGGGGCAGGATATGGCTACACCTTC CAINPLGAGYGYTF . TRBJ1-2 . TRBV10-3
TGTGCCAGCAGCTTAAGAGCTGGGGGGACCTACGAGACCCAGTACTTC CASSLRAGGTYETQYF . TRBJ2-5 . TRBV7-2
TGTGCCAGCAGGACCGGACTAGCGGGAGACTACGAGCAGTACTTC CASRTGLAGDYEQYF many TRBJ2-7 TRBD2 TRBV6-5
TGCAGTGCTAGGGGGTCGGGACGCAGGATTTATAGCAATCAGCCCCAGCATTTT CSARGSGRRIYSNQPQHF few TRBJ1-5 . TRBV20-1
TGTGCTAGTGGTCCATGGGGGGGTAGCACTGAAGCTTTCTTT CASGPWGGSTEAFF many TRBJ1-1 . TRBV12-5
TGTGCCAGCAGCTTATTCGGTGCGGATCCCGAGCAGTACTTC CASSLFGADPEQYF many TRBJ2-7 . TRBV7-2
TGCGCCAGCAGCTTGGCCCCGAGGGAGACCCGGTACTTC CASSLAPRETRYF few TRBJ2-5 . TRBV7-3
TGTGCCAGCAGTTACTTCGACGATCAGCGCTACGAGCAGTACTTC CASSYFDDQRYEQYF many TRBJ2-7 . TRBV6-5
TGTGCCAGCAGTTACTCGGACATAGGGGACGGCTATAGCTACACCTTC CASSYSDIGDGYSYTF . TRBJ1-2 . TRBV6-5
TGTGCCACGAGGGGGGGTTCAGAGACCCAGTACTTC CATRGGSETQYF many TRBJ2-5 . TRBV10-3
TGTGCCAGCAGTTTAGCGGTGACAGGGGGCTGGGAGACCCAGTACTTC CASSLAVTGGWETQYF many TRBJ2-5 TRBD1 TRBV12-3/TRBV12-4
TGTGCCAGCAGCTTAGGGACAGGATTTCGTGGGGACACCATATATTTT CASSLGTGFRGDTIYF . TRBJ1-3 TRBD1 TRBV7-2
TGTGCCAGCAGCCGACCGGGGGCGGGCTACACCTTC CASSRPGAGYTF . TRBJ1-2 . TRBV7-8
TGTGCCAGCAGCCCCACGTGGGGGGGACCCTACGAGCAGTACTTC CASSPTWGGPYEQYF few TRBJ2-7 TRBD2 TRBV7-9
TGTGCCAGCAGCTTGGCTGAGAGCTATGGCTACACCTTC CASSLAESYGYTF . TRBJ1-2 . TRBV5-5
TGTGCCAGCAGTTCAGGCGGGGTTCCACCCCTCCACTTT CASSSGGVPPLHF few TRBJ1-6 . TRBV27
TGTGCCAGCAGCCAGACAGGGGATTCACAAGAGACCCAGTACTTC CASSQTGDSQETQYF . TRBJ2-5 TRBD1 TRBV6-4
TGTGCCAGCAGTTCCCCGGTCCCGAACACTGAAGCTTTCTTT CASSSPVPNTEAFF . TRBJ1-1 . TRBV24-1
TGTGCAGCTGCGAGACAGGACTCCTACGAGCAGTACTTC CAAARQDSYEQYF many TRBJ2-7 . TRBV7-9
TGCGCCAGCAGCTCACAGGGGATTGGCACCGGGGAGCTGTTTTTT CASSSQGIGTGELFF . TRBJ2-2 TRBD1 TRBV5-1
TGCAGTGCCGAATATGGGGACCAGCCCCAGCATTTT CSAEYGDQPQHF few TRBJ1-5 . TRBV20-1
TGCAGCGTTGGGACAGGGAGAGGGGAGACCCAGTACTTC CSVGTGRGETQYF . TRBJ2-5 TRBD1 TRBV29-1
TGCAGTGCTGGTCACGACAGGGGTAGCAATCAGCCCCAGCATTTT CSAGHDRGSNQPQHF many TRBJ1-5 TRBD1 TRBV20-1
TGTGCCAGTAAGTCATTTCAGGGAGCCGAGCAGTACTTC CASKSFQGAEQYF once TRBJ2-7 . TRBV19
TGTGCCAGCAGTGACATCGGGACCGGCGGAGCACCCCTCCACTTT CASSDIGTGGAPLHF . TRBJ1-6 . TRBV2
TGTGCCAGCAGCCAGGACAGGGGATACGAGCAGTACTTC CASSQDRGYEQYF many TRBJ2-7 TRBD1 TRBV4-3
TGTGCCAGCAGTGCCCAGGACGGCACTGAAGCTTTCTTT CASSAQDGTEAFF few TRBJ1-1 . TRBV2
TGTGCCAGCAGCTTAGGGGAGGATGCGAACACTGAAGCTTTCTTT CASSLGEDANTEAFF . TRBJ1-1 . TRBV7-8
TGTGCCAGTATGGCAGCCGCCGACTCCTACGAGCAGTACTTC CASMAAADSYEQYF few TRBJ2-7 . TRBV19
TGCAGCGTTGAGAGACAGGGCCCCTACGAGCAGTACTTC CSVERQGPYEQYF many TRBJ2-7 TRBD1 TRBV29-1
TGCAGCGTCTTACGTCCCGGGACAGAGTACGAGCAGTACTTC CSVLRPGTEYEQYF many TRBJ2-7 TRBD1 TRBV29-1
TGCGCCAGCAGCCTCCTCGGGACAGGGGTCAGCGACTACACCTTC CASSLLGTGVSDYTF . TRBJ1-2 TRBD1 TRBV4-3
TGTGCCAGCAACCACGGAAGCACCATATATTTT CASNHGSTIYF many TRBJ1-3 . TRBV11-2
TGCAGCGTTCTAGGACAGGGGGCTTTGGAGACCCAGCATTTT CSVLGQGALETQHF . TRBJ1-5 TRBD1 TRBV29-1
TGTGCCAGCAGCAAGGGGACAGTCAATCAGCCCCAGCATTTT CASSKGTVNQPQHF many TRBJ1-5 TRBD1 TRBV7-8